These 5 T cell receptor beta chains came from one sample sequenced in a study of blood T cell repertoires in COVID-19. The protocol was immunoSEQ multiplex PCR, while the TCRdb copy is restricted to in-frame clones and leaves out a portion. Among 35,000 to 55,000 clones, almost 90% were seen once, and the ten largest hold around an eighth. The sample taken for sequencing was peripheral blood. These receptor sequences come from a human donor in a cohort sampled during active COVID-19.

The gene calls are TRBV23-1 and TRBJ2-1; D may be TRBD2 (5 bases). TRBV23-1 is flagged as an ORF with uncertain function. There are 13 residues in the CDR3. Trimming stripped 3 bases from V and 7 bases from J, with 10 bases between. The CDR3 DNA follows: TGCGCCAGCAGTCACGCGGGCCTGAATGAGCAGTTCTTC. It specifies CASSHAGLNEQFF.

The gene calls are TRBV12-5 and TRBJ1-1; 7 nucleotides align to TRBD1. CDR3 length: 14 amino acids. V trimming: 6 bases; J trimming: 3 bases; junction bases outside the gene matches: 7. In germline, CDR1 is LGHNT, CDR2 FRNRAP. The CDR3 nucleotides read TGTGCTAGTGGAGGTCAGGGGGGTTACACTGAAGCTTTCTTT. It codes for CASGGQGGYTEAFF.

The chain is built from TRBV11-1 and TRBJ2-7; a weak D match, TRBD1 (5 bases). Germline CDR1 and CDR2: SGHAT and FQDESV (reference sequence). The V end lost 6 bases, the J end lost 7 bases, and 22 bases lay between the germline ends. CDR3 size: 15 residues. CDR3 bases: TGTGCCAGCAGTTCCGTTTTAATCCGCAGGGAAGAGCAGTACTTC. It is translated as CASSSVLIRREEQYF. The full variable domain, rest sourced from reference TRBV11-1 and TRBJ2-7, is EAEVAQSPRYKITEKSQAVAFWCDPISGHATLYWYRQILGQGPELLVQFQDESVVDDSQLPKDRFSAERLKGVDSTLKIQPAELGDSAMYLCASSSVLIRREEQYFGPGTRLTVT.

V is TRBV7-9 and J is TRBJ1-3; D is unresolved. The V end was cut by 5 bases, the J end by 2 bases, with 19 bases between. The V gene's germline CDR1 is SEHNR and CDR2 FQNEAQ (reference sequence). CDR3 size: 17 residues. CDR3 residues: CASSPAVGNPAGNTIYF. The DNA of the CDR3 is TGTGCCAGCAGCCCAGCGGTGGGGAATCCGGCTGGAAACACCATATATTTT.

The V call is TRBV5-6, the J call TRBJ1-2; a possible D gene is TRBD1 (5 bases). CDR1 is SGHDT and CDR2 is YYEEEE in the germline V gene. Trimming shortened V by 4 bases and J by 4 bases, and 11 bases separated the two germline ends. The CDR3 runs to 13 residues. The CDR3 DNA reads TGTGCCAGCAGCCCTGGGGCGAGCTATGGCTACACCTTC. This sequence encodes CASSPGASYGYTF.